The T cell receptor beta chain described here comes from a study of blood T cell repertoires in COVID-19. Study-wide background: The United States, Italy and Spain provided the acute and convalescent COVID-19 samples. T cells, B-cell-depleted T cells, or PBMCs supplied cDNA or gDNA.

This clone was observed a handful of times. In the source study's methods: Counts of nucleated cells, estimated from reference gene primer amplification, were obtained. Produced via immunoSEQ multiplex PCR; TCRdb's table is partial and in-frame only. The V and J calls and clone size are taken from that table; D and trimming were inferred from the DNA. The sample has about 140,000 clones, about 77% seen once; the top ten hold around 4.4%. The receptor was derived from a man between 60 and 75 years old with acute or convalescent COVID-19. The sequencing input was peripheral blood.

CDR3 in amino acids: CASSLTQLGANEKLFF. The DNA of the CDR3 is TGTGCCAGCAGCTTAACCCAGCTAGGGGCTAATGAAAAACTGTTTTTT. The rearrangement uses TRBV7-2 and TRBJ1-4, with D perhaps TRBD1 (5 bases). CDR3 length: 16 residues. Germline V lookup: CDR1 SGHTA, CDR2 FQGNSA. The V and J ends lost 2 bases and 3 bases respectively, with 13 bases between them.